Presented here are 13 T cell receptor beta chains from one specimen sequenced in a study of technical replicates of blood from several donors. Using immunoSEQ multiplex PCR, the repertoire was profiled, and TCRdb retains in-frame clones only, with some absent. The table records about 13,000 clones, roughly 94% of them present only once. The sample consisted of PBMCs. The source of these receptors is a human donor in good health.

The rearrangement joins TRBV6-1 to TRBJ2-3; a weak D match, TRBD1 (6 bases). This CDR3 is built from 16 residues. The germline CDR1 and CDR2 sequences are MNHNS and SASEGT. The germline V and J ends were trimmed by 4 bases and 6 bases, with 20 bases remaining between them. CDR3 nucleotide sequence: TGTGCCAGCAGTGGTAACAGGGACGCTCGCTTGGATACGCAGTATTTT. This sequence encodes CASSGNRDARLDTQYF.

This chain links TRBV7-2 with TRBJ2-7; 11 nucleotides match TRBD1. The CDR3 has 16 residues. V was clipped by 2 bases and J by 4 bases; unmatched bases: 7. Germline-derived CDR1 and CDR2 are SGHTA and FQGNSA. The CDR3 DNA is TGTGCCAGCAGCTTAACAGGACAGGGGGCATTATACGAGCAGTACTTC. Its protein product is CASSLTGQGALYEQYF.

The CDR3 nucleotides are TGCGCCAGCAGCTTGGACACGGCGGGGAGCTCCTACGAGCAGTACTTC. Its protein product is CASSLDTAGSSYEQYF. The chain uses TRBV5-1 and TRBJ2-7, with TRBD2 as a possible D gene (6 bases). Germline lookup yields CDR1 SGHRS and CDR2 YFSETQ. This CDR3 has 16 amino acids. V shed 0 bases and J shed 0 bases, with 13 bases lying between them.

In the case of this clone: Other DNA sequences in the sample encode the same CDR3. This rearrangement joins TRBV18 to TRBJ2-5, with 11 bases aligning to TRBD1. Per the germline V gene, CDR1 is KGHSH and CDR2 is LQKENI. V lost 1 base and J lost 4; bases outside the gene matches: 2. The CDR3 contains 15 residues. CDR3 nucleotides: TGTGCCAGCTCACCACGGGGACAGGGGGGAGAGACCCAGTACTTC. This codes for CASSPRGQGGETQYF. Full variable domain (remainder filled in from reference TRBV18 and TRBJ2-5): NAGVMQNPRHLVRRRGQEARLRCSPMKGHSHVYWYRQLPEEGLKFMVYLQKENIIDESGMPKERFSAEFPKEGPSILRIQQVVRGDSAAYFCASSPRGQGGETQYFGPGTRLLVL.

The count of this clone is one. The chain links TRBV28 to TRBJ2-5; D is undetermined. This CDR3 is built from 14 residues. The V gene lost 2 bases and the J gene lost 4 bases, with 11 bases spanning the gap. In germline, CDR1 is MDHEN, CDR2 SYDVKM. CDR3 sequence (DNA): TGTGCCAGCAGTTTACTTCAGTCGGGAGAGACCCAGTACTTC. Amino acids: CASSLLQSGETQYF.

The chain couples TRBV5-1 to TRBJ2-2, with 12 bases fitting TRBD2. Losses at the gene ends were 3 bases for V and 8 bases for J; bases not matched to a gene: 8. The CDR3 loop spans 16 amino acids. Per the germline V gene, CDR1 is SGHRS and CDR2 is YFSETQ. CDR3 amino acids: CASSSASGRAWGELFF. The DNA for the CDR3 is TGCGCCAGCAGCTCCGCTAGCGGGAGGGCCTGGGGGGAGCTGTTTTTT.

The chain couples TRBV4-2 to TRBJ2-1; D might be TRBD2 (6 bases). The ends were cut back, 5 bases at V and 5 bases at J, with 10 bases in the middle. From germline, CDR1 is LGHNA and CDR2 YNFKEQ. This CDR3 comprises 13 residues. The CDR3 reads CASSWDSDNEQFF. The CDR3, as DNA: TGTGCCAGCAGCTGGGACTCAGACAATGAGCAGTTCTTC.

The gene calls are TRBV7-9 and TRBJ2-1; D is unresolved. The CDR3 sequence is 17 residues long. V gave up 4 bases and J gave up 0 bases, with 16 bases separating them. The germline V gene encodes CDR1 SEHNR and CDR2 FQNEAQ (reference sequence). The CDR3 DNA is TGTGCCAGCAGCTCCGATTTCCACTGGAGCTCCTACAATGAGCAGTTCTTC. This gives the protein CASSSDFHWSSYNEQFF.

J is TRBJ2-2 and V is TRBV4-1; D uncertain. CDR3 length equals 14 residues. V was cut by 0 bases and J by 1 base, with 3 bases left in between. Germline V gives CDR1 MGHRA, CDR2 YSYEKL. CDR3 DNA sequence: TGCGCCAGCAGCCAAGACCAGAACACCGGGGAGCTGTTTTTT. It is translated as CASSQDQNTGELFF.

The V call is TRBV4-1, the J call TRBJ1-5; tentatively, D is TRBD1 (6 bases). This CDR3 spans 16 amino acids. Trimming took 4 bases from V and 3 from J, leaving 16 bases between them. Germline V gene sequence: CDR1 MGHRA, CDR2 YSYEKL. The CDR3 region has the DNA TGCGCCAGCAGCCCCGAACTTTCAGGGGACAATCAGCCCCAGCATTTT. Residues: CASSPELSGDNQPQHF.

The CDR3 here is CASSLVGDYNEQFF. CDR3 in DNA: TGTGCCAGCAGCTTGGTCGGGGACTACAATGAGCAGTTCTTC. The V and J genes are TRBV5-6 and TRBJ2-1, with a possible D match to TRBD2 (5 bases). Trimming pared 0 bases from V and 3 bases from J, leaving 7 bases between. Germline lookup yields CDR1 SGHDT and CDR2 YYEEEE. This CDR3 region has 14 residues.

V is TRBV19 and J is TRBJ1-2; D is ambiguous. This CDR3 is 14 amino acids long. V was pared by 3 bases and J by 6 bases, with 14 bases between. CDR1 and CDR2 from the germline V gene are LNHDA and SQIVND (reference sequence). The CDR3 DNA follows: TGTGCCAGTAGTATCGGTAAAAACCGGGATGGCTACACCTTC. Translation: CASSIGKNRDGYTF.

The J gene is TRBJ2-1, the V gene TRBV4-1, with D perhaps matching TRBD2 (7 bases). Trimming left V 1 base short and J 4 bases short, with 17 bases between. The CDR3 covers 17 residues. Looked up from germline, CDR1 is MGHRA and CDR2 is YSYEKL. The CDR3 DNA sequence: TGCGCCAGCAGCCAAGGCCTGGGGCGGGGGCCGTACAATGAGCAGTTCTTC. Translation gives CASSQGLGRGPYNEQFF.